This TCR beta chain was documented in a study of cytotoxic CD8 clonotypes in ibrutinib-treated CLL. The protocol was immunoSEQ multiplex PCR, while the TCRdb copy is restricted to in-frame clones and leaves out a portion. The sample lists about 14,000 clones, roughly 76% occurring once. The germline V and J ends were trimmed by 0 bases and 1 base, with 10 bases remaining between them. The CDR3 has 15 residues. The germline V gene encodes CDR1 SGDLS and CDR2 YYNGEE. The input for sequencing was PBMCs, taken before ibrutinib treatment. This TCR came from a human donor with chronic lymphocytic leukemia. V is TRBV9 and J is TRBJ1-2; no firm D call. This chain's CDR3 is CASSVVGSFNYGYTF. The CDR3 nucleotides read TGTGCCAGCAGCGTAGTAGGCAGTTTTAACTATGGCTACACCTTC.